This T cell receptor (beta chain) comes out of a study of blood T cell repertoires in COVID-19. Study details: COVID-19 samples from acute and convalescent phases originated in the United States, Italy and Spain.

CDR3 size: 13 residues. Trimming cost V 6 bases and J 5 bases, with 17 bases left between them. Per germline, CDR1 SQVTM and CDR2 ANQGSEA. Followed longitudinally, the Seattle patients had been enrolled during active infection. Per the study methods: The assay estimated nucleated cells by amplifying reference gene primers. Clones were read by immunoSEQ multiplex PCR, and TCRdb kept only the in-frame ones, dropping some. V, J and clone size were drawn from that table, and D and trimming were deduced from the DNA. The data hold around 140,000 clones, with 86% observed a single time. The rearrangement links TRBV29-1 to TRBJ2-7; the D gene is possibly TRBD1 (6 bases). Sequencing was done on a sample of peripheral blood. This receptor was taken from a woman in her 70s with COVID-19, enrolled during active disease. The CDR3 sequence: CSVRGPFADEQYF. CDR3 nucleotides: TGCAGCGTCAGGGGTCCCTTCGCGGACGAGCAGTACTTC.